These 19 T cell receptor beta chains came from one sample sequenced in a study of CD8 T cells in Susac syndrome. With random hexamers, reverse transcription was performed on roughly 0.45 to 1 ug of RNA. TCRdb reprocessed the immunoSEQ multiplex PCR reads with MiXCR, giving one entry per CDR3 protein. The profile shows roughly 120,000 distinct CDR3 sequences, 85% to 95% of them singletons. Input material: CD8+ T cells from PBMCs. These receptors were taken from a human donor with multiple sclerosis.

The chain has TRBV27 and TRBJ2-7; the match to TRBD2 covers 12 bases. Germline V gene lookup returns CDR1 MNHEY and CDR2 SMNVEV (reference sequence). V shed 6 bases and J 3 bases; nucleotides not matched to a gene: 6. The CDR3 is 15 amino acids. CDR3: CASSLTSGGLYEQYF. The CDR3 DNA is TGTGCCAGCAGCCTGACTAGCGGGGGTCTCTACGAGCAGTACTTC.

This sequence joins TRBV5-6 and TRBJ2-3, with unresolved D. Trimming shortened V by 4 bases and J by 2 bases, and 11 bases separated the two germline ends. This CDR3 contains 14 residues. Germline values: CDR1 SGHDT, CDR2 YYEEEE. The CDR3 loop is CASSGVPPTDTQYF. DNA of the CDR3: TGTGCCAGCAGCGGGGTTCCACCCACAGATACGCAGTATTTT.

This clonotype has a single count. This rearrangement joins TRBV5-1 to TRBJ2-5, with D maybe TRBD2 (5 bases). V was shortened by 5 bases and J by 5 bases, with 25 bases between the two germline ends. The length of the CDR3 is 17 residues. Per the germline V gene, CDR1 is SGHRS and CDR2 is YFSETQ. CDR3 nucleotide sequence: TGCGCCAGCAGATCCTCGGCGGTAGGCAAACCGGGGGAGACCCAGTACTTC. This translates into CASRSSAVGKPGETQYF.

V and J are TRBV25-1 and TRBJ2-5; D possibly uses TRBD1 or TRBD2 (6 bases each). Per the germline V gene, CDR1 is MGHDK and CDR2 is SYGVNS. The CDR3 spans 14 residues. V dropped 1 base and J dropped 5 bases, with 11 bases sitting between them. In DNA form, the CDR3 reads TGTGCCAGCAGTGAATTCCGGGGGCGGGAGACCCAGTACTTC. Amino acids: CASSEFRGRETQYF.

The chain uses TRBV27 and TRBJ2-5; D unclear. The V end was cut by 4 bases, the J end by 5 bases, with 11 bases between. The CDR3 runs to 13 residues. CDR1 and CDR2 from the germline V gene are MNHEY and SMNVEV (reference sequence). The CDR3 reads CASSSPMGETQYF. CDR3 DNA sequence: TGTGCCAGCAGTTCCCCAATGGGGGAGACCCAGTACTTC.

The chain couples TRBV7-9 to TRBJ2-1; 14 bases map to TRBD2. This CDR3 has 18 residues. V trimming: 5 bases; J trimming: 0 bases; junction bases outside the gene matches: 6. CDR1 is SEHNR and CDR2 is FQNEAQ in the germline V gene (reference sequence). The CDR3 here is CASSGGLAGVISYNEQFF. The CDR3 DNA reads TGTGCCAGCAGCGGGGGACTAGCGGGAGTTATCTCCTACAATGAGCAGTTCTTC.

This chain joins TRBV20-1 and TRBJ2-2; D call uncertain. The CDR3 length is 15 residues. From germline, CDR1 is DFQATT and CDR2 SNEGSKA (reference sequence). With 0 bases removed from V and 4 bases from J, the gap between germline ends came to 12 bases. CDR3 sequence: CSAREEGLGTGELFF. The CDR3 DNA follows: TGCAGTGCTAGAGAGGAAGGCTTAGGCACCGGGGAGCTGTTTTTT.

V and J are TRBV12-3 or TRBV12-4 and TRBJ2-7, with TRBD2 matching over 11 bases. The ends lost 7 bases at V and 2 bases at J; junction bases unmatched: 4. There are 14 residues in the CDR3. The CDR3 region is CASNSSGRPYEQYV. The CDR3, as DNA: TGTGCCAGCAACTCTAGCGGGAGGCCCTACGAGCAGTACGTC.

This chain uses TRBV5-4 with TRBJ2-3; 7 bases line up with TRBD2. The CDR3 runs 16 residues. V lost 1 base, J lost 4 bases, and 9 bases stayed unmatched. Germline CDR1 reads SGHNT; CDR2 reads YYREEE (reference sequence). For the CDR3, the DNA is TGTGCCAGCAGCTTGCGTGGAGCGGGGTGGTCAGATACGCAGTATTTT. Translating it yields CASSLRGAGWSDTQYF.

The chain joins TRBV27 to TRBJ2-3; D uncertain. The length of the CDR3 is 14 residues. The germline V and J ends were trimmed by 3 bases and 3 bases, with 10 bases remaining between them. Germline loops: CDR1 MNHEY, CDR2 SMNVEV (reference sequence). Here the CDR3 DNA reads TGTGCCAGCAGTTTCTTAGATCGGACAGATACGCAGTATTTT. It specifies CASSFLDRTDTQYF.

This chain joins TRBV7-3 and TRBJ2-3; TRBD2 matches 10 bases. CDR3 length: 15 residues. Germline assignment: CDR1 SGHTA and CDR2 FQGTGA. With V trimmed by 2 bases and J by 4 bases, 3 bases remained unmatched. CDR3 region: CASSLVAGGADTQYF. CDR3 in DNA: TGTGCCAGCAGCTTAGTAGCGGGGGGAGCAGATACGCAGTATTTT.

In its sample, this clonotype was seen once. The chain employs TRBV20-1 and TRBJ2-7, with 7 nucleotides matching TRBD2. Germline V gene data show CDR1 as DFQATT and CDR2 as SNEGSKA (reference sequence). The trim removed 6 bases at V and 3 bases at J, leaving 14 bases unmatched. This CDR3 is built from 15 residues. The CDR3 DNA is TGCAGTGCCACCTTTCCGGGGGGTGATTACTACGAGCAGTACTTC. Translated: CSATFPGGDYYEQYF.

J is TRBJ2-2 and V is TRBV27; TRBD2 is a possible D gene (6 bases). The germline V and J ends were trimmed by 0 bases and 5 bases, with 13 bases remaining between them. CDR3 length: 16 residues. The V gene's germline CDR1 is MNHEY and CDR2 SMNVEV (reference sequence). The CDR3 protein is CASSLSMSGATGELFF. The CDR3 nucleotides are TGTGCCAGCAGTTTATCAATGTCGGGAGCAACCGGGGAGCTGTTTTTT.

The V gene is TRBV4-1, the J gene TRBJ2-3, with TRBD2 identical over 8 bases. The CDR3 is 16 residues long. The germline V gene encodes CDR1 MGHRA and CDR2 YSYEKL. J lost 6 bases, V lost 0 bases, and 8 bases had no gene match. CDR3 sequence (DNA): TGCGCCAGCAGCCAAGATAGGAGCGGGGGCCAGGATACGCAGTATTTT. Its protein product is CASSQDRSGGQDTQYF.

This rearrangement joins TRBV9 to TRBJ1-6; D not resolved. V dropped 2 bases and J dropped 7 bases, with 13 bases sitting between them. CDR3 length: 15 residues. CDR1 and CDR2 from the germline V gene are SGDLS and YYNGEE. Here the CDR3 reads CASSVEDGVNSPLHF. CDR3 coding DNA: TGTGCCAGCAGCGTCGAGGACGGAGTGAATTCACCCCTCCACTTT. The whole variable domain, remainder taken from reference TRBV9 and TRBJ1-6, is DSGVTQTPKHLITATGQRVTLRCSPRSGDLSVYWYQQSLDQGLQFLIQYYNGEERAKGNILERFSAQQFPDLHSELNLSSLELGDSALYFCASSVEDGVNSPLHFGNGTRLTVT.

The rearrangement uses TRBV3-1 and TRBJ1-3, with D possibly TRBD1 on 5 matching bases. CDR1 is LGHDT, CDR2 YNNKEL, per germline (reference sequence). CDR3 size: 18 residues. V lost 3 bases, J lost 0 bases, and 18 bases lay in between. The CDR3 loop is CASSHPGAPARSGNTIYF. The CDR3 DNA follows: TGTGCCAGCAGCCACCCCGGGGCCCCAGCCCGCTCTGGAAACACCATATATTTT.

The rearrangement uses TRBV6-6 and TRBJ1-1; TRBD1 agrees at 7 bases. Germline V gene data show CDR1 as MNHNY and CDR2 as SVGAGI (reference sequence). The CDR3 is made up of 13 amino acids. The ends lost 2 bases at V and 7 bases at J; junction bases unmatched: 4. In DNA form, the CDR3 reads TGTGCCAGCAGTTACCAGGGGGGGAGTGAAGCTTTCTTT. Encoded protein: CASSYQGGSEAFF.

CDR3 bases: TGTGCCAGCAGTGGGGGCTCGGGGACTAGCGGGAGTTTCAGGGGACTACGGGAGTTCTTC. Its translation is CASSGGSGTSGSFRGLREFF. The chain recombines TRBV2 with TRBJ2-1; 14 positions agree with TRBD2. V shed 4 bases and J 14 bases; nucleotides not matched to a gene: 25. The length of the CDR3 is 20 residues. CDR1 and CDR2 from the germline V gene are SNHLY and FYNNEI.

The rearrangement uses TRBV16 and TRBJ1-6; D is unclear. Germline V CDR1 and CDR2: KGHSY, FQNENV. There are 10 residues in the CDR3. Trimming took off 3 bases at V and 17 bases at J, with 8 bases between the two ends. CDR3 coding DNA: TGTGCCAGCAGCCAGCCTTGGTTCCACTTT. Protein sequence: CASSQPWFHF.